The T cell receptor beta chain described here comes from a study of OX40 agonist ivuxolimab in advanced cancers. Points from the study as a whole: Some nonresponders likewise displayed low normalized T-cell clonal expansion.

The CDR3 totals 15 residues. The ends lost 4 bases at V and 7 bases at J; junction bases unmatched: 9. The germline V gene has CDR1 SGHTA and CDR2 FQGNSA. Notes on this clone: Its cognate antigen is unknown.

Repertoires were generated with immunoSEQ multiplex PCR, while TCRdb's copy carries only in-frame clones and drops some. The table lists more than 60,000 clones, around 90% of them singletons. The source is an adult with an advanced solid tumor such as melanoma, head and neck, liver or kidney cancer. Specimen: CD4+ or CD8+ T cells sorted from blood, collected in a trial of the OX40 agonist ivuxolimab. The V gene is TRBV7-2, the J gene TRBJ2-7; 11 bases agree with TRBD2. Here the CDR3 reads CASSSGLAGEEEQYF. CDR3 sequence (DNA): TGTGCCAGCAGCTCCGGACTAGCGGGTGAGGAGGAGCAGTACTTC.